A single sample gave rise to the 26 T cell receptor beta chains below, sequenced in a study of control samples from healthy donors and cancer patients (dated by TCRdb to about 2020). Receptors were amplified or captured by the immunoSEQ multiplex PCR assay. Not all clones reach the TCRdb copy of this immuneACCESS table, which keeps in-frame sequences only. Checked studies attribute under half of the gap to unresolved V genes and leave the rest unexplained. Present in this sample are about 160,000 clones, approximately 94% of which were seen just once. Of the sample, about 8.5% is held by the ten largest clones. The sequenced sample was blood. The source of these receptors is a woman aged 40 to 49 in good health.

J is TRBJ1-1 and V is TRBV7-2; TRBD1 aligns across 7 bases. Germline V gene lookup returns CDR1 SGHTA and CDR2 FQGNSA. CDR3 length: 14 residues. The V segment lost 5 bases and the J segment 2 bases; nucleotides outside the gene matches: 5. CDR3: CASSPGGSNTEAFF. In nucleotides, the CDR3 is TGTGCCAGCAGCCCAGGGGGGAGTAACACTGAAGCTTTCTTT.

The chain recombines TRBV7-3 with TRBJ2-1, with D maybe TRBD2 (6 bases). Germline V CDR1 and CDR2: SGHTA, FQGTGA. Deletions cut 5 bases from V and 5 bases from J, with 19 bases between. This CDR3 contains 16 residues. The CDR3: CASSLFIGRGDNEQFF. The CDR3, as DNA: TGTGCCAGCAGCCTCTTTATTGGGCGGGGAGACAATGAGCAGTTCTTC.

The rearrangement uses TRBV25-1 and TRBJ2-6; D is unresolved. CDR1 and CDR2 (germline): MGHDK, SYGVNS. This CDR3 is built from 18 residues. V was cut by 1 base and J by 0 bases, with 13 bases left in between. For the CDR3, the DNA is TGTGCCAGCAGTGAATCGCGACCCTTGAGCTCTGGGGCCAACGTCCTGACTTTC. Its protein is CASSESRPLSSGANVLTF.

The chain has TRBV18 and TRBJ2-7; tentative D call: TRBD2 (6 bases). The CDR3 spans 13 residues. V gave up 8 bases and J gave up 2 bases, with 13 bases separating them. Germline values: CDR1 KGHSH, CDR2 LQKENI. The CDR3 loop reads CASEEGGTYEQYF. For the CDR3, the DNA is TGTGCCAGCGAAGAAGGCGGGACCTACGAGCAGTACTTC. The whole variable domain, filled in from reference TRBV18 and TRBJ2-7, reads NAGVMQNPRHLVRRRGQEARLRCSPMKGHSHVYWYRQLPEEGLKFMVYLQKENIIDESGMPKERFSAEFPKEGPSILRIQQVVRGDSAAYFCASEEGGTYEQYFGPGTRLTVT.

This clone appeared a single time. The chain employs TRBV30 and TRBJ1-1; no definite D call. The CDR3 is made up of 13 amino acids. Germline V gene data show CDR1 as GTSNPN and CDR2 as SVGIG (reference sequence). The V and J ends lost 2 bases and 0 bases respectively, with 7 bases between them. This CDR3 is CAWSRGVNTEAFF. CDR3 DNA: TGTGCCTGGAGTCGTGGTGTGAACACTGAAGCTTTCTTT.

Note on this clone: Its ends do not fully match the called genes, so a read error is possible. J is TRBJ1-3 and V is TRBV3-1 (or the pseudogene TRBV3-2), with 7 positions matching TRBD1. This CDR3 is 17 amino acids long. CDR1 LGHDT and CDR2 YNNKEL come from the germline V gene (reference sequence). CDR3 sequence (DNA): TGTGCCAGCAGCCAACGCAACCGGGACAGACCTGGTAACACCATATATTTT. It codes for CASSQRNRDRPGNTIYF.

This chain links TRBV19 with TRBJ1-2; no definite D call. Looked up from germline, CDR1 is LNHDA and CDR2 is SQIVND (reference sequence). With 5 bases removed from V and 5 bases from J, the gap between germline ends came to 15 bases. This CDR3 is built from 14 residues. CDR3: CASSWTGPPYGYTF. CDR3 nucleotide sequence: TGTGCCAGTAGTTGGACGGGTCCCCCTTATGGCTACACCTTC.

This chain connects TRBV6-1 to TRBJ1-6, with TRBD1 matching over 12 bases. This CDR3 is built from 17 residues. CDR1 MNHNS and CDR2 SASEGT come from the germline V gene. The junction had 8 bases not matched to a gene; V was cut back by 3 bases and J by 8 bases. The CDR3 region has the DNA TGTGCCAGCAGTGAGCCGCCCGGGACAGGGGGCTATTCACCCCTCCACTTT. It translates to CASSEPPGTGGYSPLHF.

CDR3 DNA: TGTGCCAGCAGTGATAGGACAACCAGTTATGGCTACACCTTC. Encoded protein: CASSDRTTSYGYTF. The chain employs TRBV2 and TRBJ1-2; D may be TRBD1 (5 bases). There are 14 residues in the CDR3. Germline V gene sequence: CDR1 SNHLY, CDR2 FYNNEI. Trimming stripped 3 bases from V and 5 bases from J, with 13 bases between.

This clone was seen a single time. This rearrangement joins TRBV4-3 to TRBJ1-2; D is unresolved. CDR3 length: 15 amino acids. Germline CDR1 and CDR2: LGHNA and YSLEER. V gave up 0 bases and J gave up 5 bases, with 13 bases separating them. CDR3 DNA: TGCGCCAGCAGCCAAGATCGGGCTGGCGAGTATGGCTACACCTTC. Its translation is CASSQDRAGEYGYTF.

In its sample, this clone was seen once. The chain recombines TRBV27 with TRBJ2-1; TRBD2 agrees at 9 bases. J gave up 7 bases and V 7 bases, and 5 bases lay outside the gene matches. Germline V gives CDR1 MNHEY, CDR2 SMNVEV (reference sequence). This CDR3 contains 13 residues. The CDR3 reads CASTSGLANEQFF. The CDR3 DNA is TGTGCCAGCACCTCGGGACTAGCAAATGAGCAGTTCTTC.

The J gene is TRBJ1-1, the V gene TRBV21-1. TRBV21-1 is labeled a pseudogene. There are 15 residues in the CDR3. CDR3 in DNA: TGTGCCAGCAGCCGAGGGGTCGGGGCTCAGACTGAAGCTTTCTTT. This encodes CASSRGVGAQTEAFF.

The chain links TRBV5-1 to TRBJ1-1; 11 positions match TRBD1. The CDR3 is made up of 14 amino acids. CDR1 is SGHRS and CDR2 is YFSETQ in the germline V gene. With 4 bases clipped from V and 4 bases from J, the junction kept 3 bases outside the gene matches. The CDR3 nucleotides read TGCGCCAGCAGCCCGGGACAGGGGGGCACTGAAGCTTTCTTT. Amino acid sequence: CASSPGQGGTEAFF.

The rearrangement links TRBV5-1 to TRBJ1-1; TRBD1 might be the D (5 bases). The V gene's germline CDR1 is SGHRS and CDR2 YFSETQ. The ends were cut back, 0 bases at V and 3 bases at J, with 12 bases in the middle. This CDR3 has 15 amino acids. The CDR3 protein is CASSLAEGRDTEAFF. For the CDR3, the DNA is TGCGCCAGCAGCTTGGCCGAGGGGAGAGACACTGAAGCTTTCTTT.

This sequence joins TRBV5-6 and TRBJ1-4; D ambiguous. The V gene's germline CDR1 is SGHDT and CDR2 YYEEEE. The CDR3 runs 13 residues. Trimming cost V 0 bases and J 5 bases, with 5 bases left between them. The CDR3 reads CASSLAGNEKLFF. In DNA form, the CDR3 reads TGTGCCAGCAGCTTGGCGGGGAATGAAAAACTGTTTTTT.

This clone was seen once. CDR3 in amino acids: CASSPTQMNTEAFF. Here the CDR3 DNA reads TGTGCCAGCAGCCCGACACAGATGAACACTGAAGCTTTCTTT. The V call is TRBV9, the J call TRBJ1-1; no definite D call. The CDR3 contains 14 residues. Germline V gene lookup returns CDR1 SGDLS and CDR2 YYNGEE. Trimming took 4 bases from V and 0 from J, leaving 10 bases between them. Based on the CDR3 plus reference TRBV9 and TRBJ1-1, the full variable domain is DSGVTQTPKHLITATGQRVTLRCSPRSGDLSVYWYQQSLDQGLQFLIQYYNGEERAKGNILERFSAQQFPDLHSELNLSSLELGDSALYFCASSPTQMNTEAFFGQGTRLTVV.

The CDR3 here is CASSLEIGRGVFGYTF. CDR3 DNA: TGTGCCAGTAGTCTTGAGATCGGGCGGGGAGTTTTCGGCTACACCTTC. V is TRBV19 and J is TRBJ1-2; D gene ambiguous. The CDR3 loop spans 16 amino acids. Trimming left V 5 bases short and J 8 bases short, with 24 bases between. Germline values: CDR1 LNHDA, CDR2 SQIVND (reference sequence).

This chain connects TRBV3-1 (or the pseudogene TRBV3-2) to TRBJ1-2; possibly TRBD1 for D (5 bases). V was pared by 0 bases and J by 4 bases, with 12 bases between. CDR1 is LGHDT and CDR2 is YNNKEL in the germline V gene (reference sequence). The CDR3 is 15 residues long. This CDR3 reads CASSQDFQGGYGYTF. CDR3 nucleotides: TGTGCCAGCAGCCAAGATTTTCAGGGTGGCTATGGCTACACCTTC.

As to this clone: Its ends do not fully match the called genes, so a read error is possible. The sample has other DNA sequences that encode this CDR3 too. The chain is built from TRBV18 and TRBJ1-6; D remains ambiguous. The CDR3 has 12 residues. The germline CDR1 and CDR2 sequences are KGHSH and LQKENI. The DNA of the CDR3 is TGTGCCAGCTCAAGTGGGAATTCACCTCTCCACTTT. It is translated as CASSSGNSPLHF.

The chain combines TRBV30 with TRBJ1-6; perhaps TRBD1 as D (5 bases). Germline lookup yields CDR1 GTSNPN and CDR2 SVGIG (reference sequence). Trimming shortened V by 0 bases and J by 8 bases, and 8 bases separated the two germline ends. This CDR3 is 13 amino acids long. CDR3 in DNA: TGTGCCTGGAGTGTAGAAGGGGATTCACCCCTCCACTTT. It yields the protein CAWSVEGDSPLHF.

V is TRBV27 and J is TRBJ1-3; 8 bases line up with TRBD1. V was pared by 6 bases and J by 3 bases, with 7 bases of the junction left unmatched. In germline, CDR1 is MNHEY, CDR2 SMNVEV (reference sequence). The CDR3 is 15 residues long. The CDR3 spells CASRSQGANGNTIYF. CDR3 nucleotides: TGTGCCAGCAGATCTCAGGGGGCCAATGGAAACACCATATATTTT.

The CDR3 region is CAISESNRKETQYF. The CDR3 DNA is TGTGCCATCAGTGAGTCGAACAGAAAAGAGACCCAGTACTTC. This rearrangement joins TRBV10-3 to TRBJ2-5; no clear D. Germline-derived CDR1 and CDR2 are ENHRY and SYGVKD. This CDR3 spans 14 amino acids. V lost 0 bases, J lost 3 bases, and 8 bases lay in between.

The chain carries TRBV5-4 and TRBJ1-2, with 7 bases lining up with TRBD1. Trimming removed 4 bases from V and 3 bases from J; junction bases left unmatched: 3. From germline, CDR1 is SGHNT and CDR2 YYREEE (reference sequence). This CDR3 is built from 13 residues. As DNA, the CDR3 is TGTGCCAGCAGCCGACAGGGATACTATGGCTACACCTTC. As protein: CASSRQGYYGYTF.

V and J are TRBV19 and TRBJ1-2, with TRBD1 matching over 8 bases. With 7 bases clipped from V and 6 bases from J, the junction kept 10 bases outside the gene matches. CDR1 is LNHDA, CDR2 SQIVND, per germline (reference sequence). This CDR3 region has 14 residues. This chain's CDR3 is CASTIRTGSNGYTF. The CDR3 coding sequence is TGTGCCAGTACAATTCGGACAGGGTCCAATGGCTACACCTTC.

The chain uses TRBV18 and TRBJ2-1; D uncertain. The CDR3 length is 14 residues. V lost 0 bases and J lost 9, with 12 bases in between. Per the germline V gene, CDR1 is KGHSH and CDR2 is LQKENI. The CDR3 loop is CASSPPEGYGEQFF. CDR3 in DNA: TGTGCCAGCTCACCACCCGAAGGGTATGGTGAGCAGTTCTTC.

This clone was seen a single time. The chain has TRBV6-5 and TRBJ1-5, with 8 bases that match TRBD1. Germline values: CDR1 MNHEY, CDR2 SVGAGI. V was clipped by 2 bases and J by 6 bases; unmatched bases: 6. CDR3 length: 15 amino acids. CDR3 protein: CASSYGQGAGQPQHF. In DNA form, the CDR3 reads TGTGCCAGCAGTTACGGGCAGGGGGCAGGTCAGCCCCAGCATTTT.